The clone carrying this T cell receptor beta chain was counted at least ten times. Its target is not known. This beta chain lies outside the target of a library built for alpha chains; its clone size means little. This sample's time point: sample taken at primary tumor resection. Without sorting, whole RNA was sequenced from tumor, nontumor lung or frozen PBMC. Each molecule of TCR cDNA was tagged with one unique molecular identifier. TCRdb used MiXCR to reprocess the 5' RACE reads, holding one entry per CDR3 protein. The sample consists of about 17,000 distinct CDR3 sequences, approximately 6.2% of them appearing once. The data derive from a study of spatial heterogeneity in lung cancer. Study conclusions and caveats: Ubiquitous and regional nonsynonymous mutations were tracked by counts of ubiquitous and regional expanded TCRs, respectively. Higher tumor mutation counts went along with higher counts of expanded intratumoral alpha and beta TCRs.

V lost 6 bases and J lost 3, with 20 bases in between. The CDR3 contains 16 residues. The input for sequencing was lung tumor tissue, taken at surgery. This chain links TRBV12-3 or TRBV12-4 with TRBJ1-1; tentative D call: TRBD1 (5 bases). This sequence originates from a male donor with early-stage non-small cell lung cancer. CDR3 DNA: TGTGCCAGCAGAAAGAGTACCAGGGTGGGGGACACTGAAGCTTTCTTT. It specifies CASRKSTRVGDTEAFF.